This T cell receptor beta chain is drawn from a study of cytomegalovirus exposure and HLA in healthy donors. The CDR3 contains 15 residues. CDR1 is MNHEY, CDR2 SMNVEV, per germline (reference sequence). The V end lost 5 bases, the J end lost 0 bases, and 13 bases lay between the germline ends. Study findings and constraints: As a later analysis showed, a missense DCLRE1C variant was linked to trimming of TCR beta V- and J-genes.

PCR was performed using 60 Vbeta and 13 Jbeta primers. Produced via immunoSEQ multiplex PCR; TCRdb's table is partial and in-frame only. The sample has 120,000 to 150,000 clones; 78% are singletons. Remarks on this clone: The antigen remains unidentified.

The source material was PBMCs. This sequence was found in a man between 40 and 49 years old in good health and CMV-seropositive. The rearrangement uses TRBV27 and TRBJ2-5; D gene ambiguous. CDR3: CASSASWQDQETQYF. In DNA, the CDR3 is TGTGCCAGCAGTGCCTCGTGGCAGGACCAAGAGACCCAGTACTTC.